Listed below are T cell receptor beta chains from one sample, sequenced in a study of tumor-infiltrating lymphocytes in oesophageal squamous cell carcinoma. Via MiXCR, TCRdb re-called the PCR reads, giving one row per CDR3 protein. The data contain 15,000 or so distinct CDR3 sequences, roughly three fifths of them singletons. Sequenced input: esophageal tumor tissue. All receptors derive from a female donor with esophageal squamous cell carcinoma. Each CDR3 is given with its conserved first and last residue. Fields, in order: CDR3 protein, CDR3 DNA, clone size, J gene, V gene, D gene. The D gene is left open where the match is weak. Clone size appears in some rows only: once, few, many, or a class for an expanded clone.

cdr3_aa: CASSILLEGTTQYF
cdr3_nt: TGTGCCAGTAGTATTTTACTGGAGGGAACGACCCAGTACTTC
clone_size: few
j_call: TRBJ2-5
v_call: TRBV19
d_call: .

cdr3_aa: CASSLWAGGYNEQFF
cdr3_nt: TGTGCCAGCAGCTTATGGGCAGGGGGTTACAATGAGCAGTTCTTC
clone_size: .
j_call: TRBJ2-1
v_call: TRBV7-7
d_call: TRBD1

cdr3_aa: CASSWTSGGRSYNEQFF
cdr3_nt: TGTGCCAGCAGCTGGACTAGCGGGGGCCGTTCCTACAATGAGCAGTTCTTC
clone_size: .
j_call: TRBJ2-1
v_call: TRBV5-3
d_call: TRBD2

cdr3_aa: CASSVLVGSYEQYF
cdr3_nt: TGTGCCAGCAGCGTCCTAGTGGGGTCCTACGAGCAGTACTTC
clone_size: .
j_call: TRBJ2-7
v_call: TRBV7-2
d_call: .

cdr3_aa: CASSPTGMAKNIQYF
cdr3_nt: TGTGCCAGCTCACCCACAGGGATGGCCAAAAACATTCAGTACTTC
clone_size: many
j_call: TRBJ2-4
v_call: TRBV18
d_call: .

cdr3_aa: CASRSDRWDNQPQHF
cdr3_nt: TGTGCCAGCAGATCGGACAGGTGGGACAATCAGCCCCAGCATTTT
clone_size: .
j_call: TRBJ1-5
v_call: TRBV12-3/TRBV12-4
d_call: TRBD1

cdr3_aa: CASSPRNNEQFF
cdr3_nt: TGTGCCAGCAGTCCCAGAAACAATGAGCAGTTCTTC
clone_size: many
j_call: TRBJ2-1
v_call: TRBV6-1
d_call: .

cdr3_aa: CASSLTEAGGPETQYF
cdr3_nt: TGTGCCAGCAGCTTAACGGAAGCGGGGGGCCCAGAGACCCAGTACTTC
clone_size: .
j_call: TRBJ2-5
v_call: TRBV7-3
d_call: TRBD2

cdr3_aa: CASSRSRAGGSYNEQFF
cdr3_nt: TGTGCCAGCAGCCGAAGTAGAGCGGGAGGCTCCTACAATGAGCAGTTCTTC
clone_size: .
j_call: TRBJ2-1
v_call: TRBV7-8
d_call: TRBD2

cdr3_aa: CASKGSAETQYF
cdr3_nt: TGTGCCAGCAAGGGGAGCGCGGAGACCCAGTACTTC
clone_size: many
j_call: TRBJ2-5
v_call: TRBV28
d_call: .